This T cell receptor beta chain was documented in a study of cytomegalovirus exposure and HLA in healthy donors. Study details: An earlier analysis identified some 110 million unique TCR beta sequences in about 200 million T cells. Of all 400 or so donors who were genotyped, around 79% belonged to the Caucasian-associated ancestry cluster.

Study outcomes and limitations: A later analysis showed that HLA-associated TCR beta chains had undergone more clonal expansion than equally common others. What a later analysis reportedly showed was that an Asian-associated ancestry cluster had fewer N-insertions than the approximately 700-donor mean.

This clone was observed a few times. What it binds is unknown. Primers for the PCR totalled 60 Vbeta and 13 Jbeta. Data came from immunoSEQ multiplex PCR; TCRdb stores just in-frame clones and leaves some out. The data show under 300,000 clones, over 70% seen once. Sequencing used PBMCs. This TCR was sampled from a woman aged 55 to 70 in good health and CMV-seropositive.

CDR3: CASSQVGYEQYF. The CDR3 DNA sequence: TGCGCCAGCAGCCAAGTCGGGTACGAGCAGTACTTC. This chain uses TRBV4-1 with TRBJ2-7; D ambiguous. In germline, CDR1 is MGHRA, CDR2 YSYEKL. Between the trimmed V and J ends, which lost 1 base and 4 bases, there was a span of 5 bases. The CDR3 runs to 12 residues.